This is a list of T cell receptor beta chains from one sample in a study of shared clonotypes between healthy human individuals. The method was immunoSEQ multiplex PCR; TCRdb's version includes in-frame clones alone and lacks a portion of them. The sample lists 900,000 to 1,200,000 clones; 78% were seen once. The sequenced sample consisted of memory CD4+ T cells from PBMCs. These receptors were taken from a man younger than 35 in good health. Some clones in this sample may be carry-over from other donors' samples. Each CDR3 is given with its conserved first and last residue. The order of the fields is clone size, V gene, J gene, D gene, CDR3 protein. A D gene is named only where the DNA matches it firmly. Only some rows state a clone size, as once, few, many or a class for expanded clones.

NA	TRBV10-3	TRBJ1-6	NA	CAISEGGPLDSPLHF
NA	TRBV7-2	TRBJ2-2	NA	CASSSFGLSNTGELFF
once	TRBV29-1	TRBJ1-5	NA	CSVRSGVGSQPQHF
NA	TRBV5-6	TRBJ1-1	NA	CASSLAFGRMNTEAFF
NA	TRBV5-1	TRBJ2-2	TRBD2	CASSRGMGTGTSVTGELFF
NA	TRBV28	TRBJ2-7	TRBD2	CASTVGGSPTYEQYF
NA	TRBV7-2	TRBJ2-1	NA	CASSLAGAPYNEQFF
NA	TRBV28	TRBJ1-5	NA	CASRGTGLSQPQHF
NA	TRBV2	TRBJ2-7	TRBD1	CASSDRTGGSYEQYF
NA	TRBV28	TRBJ1-2	TRBD1	CASRGQGASGYTF
few	TRBV4-1	TRBJ1-1	TRBD1	CASSQGDSRSWVVF
few	TRBV5-1	TRBJ1-1	TRBD1	CASTQGDKNTEAFF